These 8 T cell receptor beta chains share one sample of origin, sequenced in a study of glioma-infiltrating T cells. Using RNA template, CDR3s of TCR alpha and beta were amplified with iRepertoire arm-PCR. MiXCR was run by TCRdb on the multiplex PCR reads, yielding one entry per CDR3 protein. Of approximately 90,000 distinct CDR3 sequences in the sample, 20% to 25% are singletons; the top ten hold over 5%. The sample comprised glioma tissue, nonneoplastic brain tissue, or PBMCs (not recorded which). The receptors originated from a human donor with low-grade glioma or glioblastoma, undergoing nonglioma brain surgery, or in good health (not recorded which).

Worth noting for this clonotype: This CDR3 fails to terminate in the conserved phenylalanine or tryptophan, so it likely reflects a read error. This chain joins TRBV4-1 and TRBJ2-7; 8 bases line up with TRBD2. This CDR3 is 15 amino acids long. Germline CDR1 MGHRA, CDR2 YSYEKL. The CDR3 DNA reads TGCGCCAGCAGCCAAGAATTCGGGAGGGCCTACGCGCAGTACTTA. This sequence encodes CASSQEFGRAYAQYL.

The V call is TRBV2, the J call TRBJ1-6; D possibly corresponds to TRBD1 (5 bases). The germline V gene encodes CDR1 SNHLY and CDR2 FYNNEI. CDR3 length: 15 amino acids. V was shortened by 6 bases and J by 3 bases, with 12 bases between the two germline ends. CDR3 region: CASSPGTLYNSPLHF. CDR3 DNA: TGTGCCAGCAGCCCCGGGACTCTCTATAATTCACCCCTCCACTTT.

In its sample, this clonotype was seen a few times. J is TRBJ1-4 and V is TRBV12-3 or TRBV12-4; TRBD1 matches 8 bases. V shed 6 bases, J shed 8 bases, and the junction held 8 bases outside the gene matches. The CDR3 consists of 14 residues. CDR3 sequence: CASRSGQGAEKLFF. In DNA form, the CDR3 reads TGTGCCAGCAGATCAGGACAGGGTGCGGAAAAACTGTTTTTT.

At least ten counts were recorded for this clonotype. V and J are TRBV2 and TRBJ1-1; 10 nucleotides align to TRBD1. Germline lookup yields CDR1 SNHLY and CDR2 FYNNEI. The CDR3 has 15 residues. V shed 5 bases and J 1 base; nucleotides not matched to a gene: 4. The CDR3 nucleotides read TGTGCCAGCAGTTCGGACAGGGGGGGGAACACTGAAGCTTTCTTT. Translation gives CASSSDRGGNTEAFF.

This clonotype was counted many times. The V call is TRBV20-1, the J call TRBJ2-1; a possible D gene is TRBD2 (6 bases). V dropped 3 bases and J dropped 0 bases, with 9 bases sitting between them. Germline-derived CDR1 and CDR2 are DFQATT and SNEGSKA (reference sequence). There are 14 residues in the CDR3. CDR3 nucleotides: TGCAGTGCTAGGCGGGAAAGCTCCTACAATGAGCAGTTCTTC. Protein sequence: CSARRESSYNEQFF.

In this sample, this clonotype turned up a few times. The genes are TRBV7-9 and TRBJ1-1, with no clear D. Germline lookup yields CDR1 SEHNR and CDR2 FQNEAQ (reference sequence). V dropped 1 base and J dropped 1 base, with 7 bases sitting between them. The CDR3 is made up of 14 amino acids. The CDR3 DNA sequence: TGTGCCAGCAGCTTAGTAGTCCAGAACACTGAAGCTTTCTTT. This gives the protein CASSLVVQNTEAFF.

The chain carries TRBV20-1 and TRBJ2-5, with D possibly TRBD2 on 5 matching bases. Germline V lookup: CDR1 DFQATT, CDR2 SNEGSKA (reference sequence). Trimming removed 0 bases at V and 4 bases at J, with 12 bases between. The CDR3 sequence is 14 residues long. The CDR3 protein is CSARERGRGETQYF. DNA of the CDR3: TGCAGTGCTAGAGAGCGCGGTCGGGGAGAGACCCAGTACTTC.

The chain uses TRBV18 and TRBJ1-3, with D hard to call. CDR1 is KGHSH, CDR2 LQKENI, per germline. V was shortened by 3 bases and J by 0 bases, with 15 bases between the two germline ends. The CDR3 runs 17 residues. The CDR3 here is CASSPQEGPISGNTIYF. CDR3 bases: TGTGCCAGCTCACCTCAGGAGGGCCCGATCTCTGGAAACACCATATATTTT.